This T cell receptor beta chain was captured by sequencing in a study of T cells after yellow fever vaccination. Germline-derived CDR1 and CDR2 are SQVTM and ANQGSEA. The CDR3 runs 13 residues. V lost 7 bases to trimming and J lost 4 bases; unmatched junction nucleotides: 7. TCRdb itself ran the 5' RACE reads through MiXCR, one entry per CDR3 protein. The sample records 300,000 to 400,000 distinct CDR3 sequences, around an eighth being singletons. This chain links TRBV29-1 with TRBJ2-5; 9 positions match TRBD1. The specimen was CD4+ T cells sorted from PBMCs, collected 15 days after the yellow fever booster vaccination. The TCR comes from a man between 18 and 35 years old who received the YFV17D yellow fever vaccine. This CDR3 is CSARQGGRETQYF. In nucleotides, the CDR3 is TGCAGCGCGAGACAGGGGGGGAGAGAGACCCAGTACTTC.